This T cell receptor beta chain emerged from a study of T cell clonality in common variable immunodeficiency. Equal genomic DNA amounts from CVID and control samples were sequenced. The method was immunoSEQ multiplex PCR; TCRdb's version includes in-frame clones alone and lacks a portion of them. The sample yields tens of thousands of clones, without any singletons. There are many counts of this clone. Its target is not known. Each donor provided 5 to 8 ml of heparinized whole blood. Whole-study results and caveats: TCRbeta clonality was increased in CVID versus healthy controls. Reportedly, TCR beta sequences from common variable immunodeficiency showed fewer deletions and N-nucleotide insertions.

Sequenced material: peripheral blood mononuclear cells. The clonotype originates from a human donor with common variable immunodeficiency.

CDR3 amino acids: CAWSVLGYEQYF. Incomplete CDR3 DNA: TGTGCCTGGAGTGTACTAGGGTACGAG. The rearrangement links TRBV30 to TRBJ2-7; D is possibly TRBD2 (5 bases). The DNA ends 3 residues before the CDR3 does, and the rest of the CDR3 is filled in from the germline J gene. Trimming cost V 0 bases and J 4 bases, with 7 bases left between them. CDR1 is GTSNPN, CDR2 SVGIG, per germline (reference sequence). The CDR3 consists of 12 residues.